The entry below describes one T cell receptor (beta chain). TCRdb's copy holds only in-frame clones and misses some; the assay was immunoSEQ multiplex PCR. The table records around 80,000 clones, nearly 90% of them present only once. This specimen belongs to a study of control samples from healthy donors and cancer patients. CDR1 is MNHNS and CDR2 is SASEGT in the germline V gene. The CDR3 runs to 18 residues. Trimming pared 0 bases from V and 1 base from J, leaving 19 bases between. The chain uses TRBV6-1 and TRBJ2-7; D unclear. Sequenced: blood. The source of this sequence is a woman between 50 and 59 years old in good health. In nucleotides, the CDR3 is TGTGCCAGCAGTGAAGCAGATTTTCTCCCTGCCTCGTCCTACGAGCAGTACTTC. It yields the protein CASSEADFLPASSYEQYF.